The next 11 T cell receptor beta chains were all read from a single sample in a study of blood T cell repertoires in COVID-19. Clones were read by immunoSEQ multiplex PCR, and TCRdb kept only the in-frame ones, dropping some. The table lists a few hundred thousand clones, around nine tenths of them singletons. Sequencing input: peripheral blood. The source is a man aged 25 to 40 with active or convalescent COVID-19.

V gene TRBV6-6 combines with J gene TRBJ2-2; D gene unclear. V shed 6 bases and J shed 5 bases, with 7 bases lying between them. CDR1 is MNHNY and CDR2 is SVGAGI in the germline V gene (reference sequence). The CDR3 spans 12 residues. CDR3 nucleotides: TGTGCCAGCAGCCGCGTGACCGGGGAGCTGTTTTTT. Translation gives CASSRVTGELFF.

The chain recombines TRBV4-2 with TRBJ2-7; no clear D gene. Germline V lookup: CDR1 LGHNA, CDR2 YNFKEQ. The V and J ends lost 6 bases and 0 bases respectively, with 12 bases between them. This CDR3 region has 14 residues. In DNA form, the CDR3 reads TGTGCCAGCAGATGGGCCCTGAGCTCCTACGAGCAGTACTTC. Amino acids: CASRWALSSYEQYF.

The chain joins TRBV3-1 (or the pseudogene TRBV3-2) to TRBJ2-4; 7 positions agree with TRBD2. This CDR3 comprises 13 residues. Germline CDR1 reads LGHDT; CDR2 reads YNNKEL (reference sequence). The J segment lost 9 bases and the V segment lost 0 bases, leaving 2 bases of the junction unmatched. The chain's CDR3 is CASSQDPGGIQYF. The CDR3 DNA is TGTGCCAGCAGCCAAGATCCGGGGGGCATTCAGTACTTC.

V and J are TRBV9 and TRBJ1-2; TRBD1 matches at 9 bases. CDR1 SGDLS and CDR2 YYNGEE come from the germline V gene. This CDR3 region has 15 residues. V lost 0 bases and J lost 2; bases outside the gene matches: 2. CDR3 nucleotide sequence: TGTGCCAGCAGCGTAGGGGGGACAGGGAACTATGGCTACACCTTC. It specifies CASSVGGTGNYGYTF.

The chain joins TRBV19 to TRBJ2-3, with 7 nucleotides matching TRBD2. The V segment lost 2 bases and the J segment 4 bases; nucleotides outside the gene matches: 9. The CDR3 runs to 16 residues. Germline V gene lookup returns CDR1 LNHDA and CDR2 SQIVND (reference sequence). The CDR3 region has the DNA TGTGCCAGTAGTATATCGAGCGGGATCGATTCAGATACGCAGTATTTT. This encodes CASSISSGIDSDTQYF.

This clone was seen only once. This sequence joins TRBV28 and TRBJ2-5, with 7 bases fitting TRBD2. The CDR3 covers 15 residues. Germline CDR1 reads MDHEN; CDR2 reads SYDVKM. After removal of 8 bases from V and 6 bases from J, the junction contained 15 bases not matched to a gene. The CDR3 sequence: CASRMLAGIKQTQYF. DNA of the CDR3: TGTGCCAGCCGAATGTTAGCGGGTATCAAGCAGACCCAGTACTTC.

V is TRBV7-8 and J is TRBJ2-7; 7 bases fit TRBD2. Trimming at V came to 0 bases and at J to 1 base, leaving 9 bases not matched to a gene. The length of the CDR3 is 17 residues. Germline lookup yields CDR1 SGHVS and CDR2 FQNEAQ. For the CDR3, the DNA is TGTGCCAGCAGCTTAGCCCTAGGGAGCGGGGAGTCCTACGAGCAGTACTTC. It specifies CASSLALGSGESYEQYF.

The gene calls are TRBV18 and TRBJ2-3; D possibly corresponds to TRBD1 (6 bases). V lost 1 base and J 1 base, leaving 9 bases between the germline ends. Germline V CDR1 and CDR2: KGHSH, LQKENI. The CDR3 spans 15 residues. This chain's CDR3 is CASSPQAGGTDTQYF. Here the CDR3 DNA reads TGTGCCAGCTCACCACAGGCAGGGGGCACAGATACGCAGTATTTT. The entire variable domain, with the rest obtained from reference TRBV18 and TRBJ2-3, is as follows: NAGVMQNPRHLVRRRGQEARLRCSPMKGHSHVYWYRQLPEEGLKFMVYLQKENIIDESGMPKERFSAEFPKEGPSILRIQQVVRGDSAAYFCASSPQAGGTDTQYFGPGTRLTVL.

V gene TRBV14 combines with J gene TRBJ1-1, with D perhaps TRBD1 (6 bases). Germline CDR1 is SGHDN and CDR2 is FVKESK. V lost 0 bases and J lost 7, with 12 bases in between. The CDR3 is 14 amino acids. CDR3 nucleotides: TGTGCCAGCAGCCAAGATCTGACAGGCCATGAAGCTTTCTTT. This codes for CASSQDLTGHEAFF.

The chain joins TRBV9 to TRBJ1-1; D perhaps matches TRBD1 (6 bases). CDR1 is SGDLS and CDR2 is YYNGEE in the germline V gene. The CDR3 covers 15 residues. V lost 2 bases to trimming and J lost 1 base, with 12 bases between them. This chain's CDR3 is CASSVLQGGNTEAFF. The CDR3 DNA sequence: TGTGCCAGCAGCGTCTTACAGGGTGGGAACACTGAAGCTTTCTTT. Supplemented by reference TRBV9 and TRBJ1-1, the full variable domain reads DSGVTQTPKHLITATGQRVTLRCSPRSGDLSVYWYQQSLDQGLQFLIQYYNGEERAKGNILERFSAQQFPDLHSELNLSSLELGDSALYFCASSVLQGGNTEAFFGQGTRLTVV.

The chain combines TRBV29-1 with TRBJ1-5, with TRBD1 identical over 7 bases. Germline loops: CDR1 SQVTM, CDR2 ANQGSEA. V was clipped by 4 bases and J by 1 base; unmatched bases: 1. CDR3 length: 13 amino acids. In nucleotides, the CDR3 is TGCAGCGTTGGGGGACAGAGCAATCAGCCCCAGCATTTT. Protein: CSVGGQSNQPQHF.